This T cell receptor (beta chain) emerged from a study of cytomegalovirus exposure and HLA in healthy donors. This clone was recorded a few times. The PCR was carried out with 60 Vbeta primers and 13 Jbeta primers. Clones were read by immunoSEQ multiplex PCR, and TCRdb kept only the in-frame ones, dropping some. The sample has 75,000 to 100,000 clones, approximately 80% seen once. Germline V lookup: CDR1 SGHDN, CDR2 FVKESK. Trimming pared 0 bases from V and 11 bases from J, leaving 12 bases between. CDR3 length: 13 residues. The source of this sequence is a man between 60 and 75 years old in good health and CMV-seropositive. Input material: PBMCs. V usage is TRBV14 and J usage is TRBJ2-3; tentatively, D is TRBD1 (6 bases). CDR3 DNA sequence: TGTGCCAGCAGCCAAGAAATCGTGGGACAGCAGTATTTT. Translating gives CASSQEIVGQQYF.